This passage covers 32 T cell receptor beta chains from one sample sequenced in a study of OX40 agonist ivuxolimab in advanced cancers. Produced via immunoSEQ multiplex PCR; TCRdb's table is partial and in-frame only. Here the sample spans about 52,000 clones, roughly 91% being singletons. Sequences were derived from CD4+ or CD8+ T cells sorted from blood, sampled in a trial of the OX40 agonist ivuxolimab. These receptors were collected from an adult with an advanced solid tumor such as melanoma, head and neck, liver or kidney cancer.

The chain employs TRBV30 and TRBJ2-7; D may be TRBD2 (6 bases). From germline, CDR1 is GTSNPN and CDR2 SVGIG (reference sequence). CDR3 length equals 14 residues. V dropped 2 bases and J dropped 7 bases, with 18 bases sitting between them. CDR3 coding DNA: TGTGCCTGGAGTAGTGGTGCAGGGAGGTCGGAGCAGTACTTC. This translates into CAWSSGAGRSEQYF.

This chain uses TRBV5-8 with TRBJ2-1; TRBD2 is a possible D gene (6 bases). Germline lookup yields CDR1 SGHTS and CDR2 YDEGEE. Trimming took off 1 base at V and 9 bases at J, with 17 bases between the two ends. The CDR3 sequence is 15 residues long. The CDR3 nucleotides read TGTGCCAGCAGCTTGACCTGGGGGAGGAGGGGTGAGCAGTTCTTC. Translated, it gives CASSLTWGRRGEQFF.

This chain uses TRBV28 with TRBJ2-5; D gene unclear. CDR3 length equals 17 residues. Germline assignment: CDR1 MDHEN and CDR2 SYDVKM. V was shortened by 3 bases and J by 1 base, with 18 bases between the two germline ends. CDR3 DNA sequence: TGTGCCAGCAGTTTGGTGACACCTAGTCGGGTCCAAGAGACCCAGTACTTC. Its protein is CASSLVTPSRVQETQYF.

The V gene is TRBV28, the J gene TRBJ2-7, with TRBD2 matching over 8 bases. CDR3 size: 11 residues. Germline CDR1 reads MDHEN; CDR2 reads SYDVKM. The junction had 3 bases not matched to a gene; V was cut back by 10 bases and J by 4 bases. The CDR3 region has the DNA TGTGCCACCGGGGGGGGATACGAGCAGTACTTC. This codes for CATGGGYEQYF.

CDR3 DNA: TGTGCCAGCAGCTCAGGGACCGTCGATTTGGGAAACACTGAAGCTTTCTTT. The encoded protein is CASSSGTVDLGNTEAFF. The rearrangement joins TRBV5-6 to TRBJ1-1, with TRBD1 as a possible D gene (5 bases). V was pared by 3 bases and J by 2 bases, with 20 bases between. This CDR3 is built from 17 residues. In germline, CDR1 is SGHDT, CDR2 YYEEEE.

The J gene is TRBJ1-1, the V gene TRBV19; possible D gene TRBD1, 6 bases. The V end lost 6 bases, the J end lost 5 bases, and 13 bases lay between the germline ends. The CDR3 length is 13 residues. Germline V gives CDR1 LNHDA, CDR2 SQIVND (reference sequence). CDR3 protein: CASSRGGGTEAFF. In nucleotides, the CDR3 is TGTGCCAGTAGCCGGGGAGGGGGGACTGAAGCTTTCTTT.

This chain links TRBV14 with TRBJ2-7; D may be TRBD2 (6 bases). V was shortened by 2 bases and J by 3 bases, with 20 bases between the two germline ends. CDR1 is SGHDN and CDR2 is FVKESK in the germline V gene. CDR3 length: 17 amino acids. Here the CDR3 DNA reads TGTGCCAGCAGCCAATCCCAAAGGTACGGGAGTCTCTACGAGCAGTACTTC. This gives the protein CASSQSQRYGSLYEQYF.

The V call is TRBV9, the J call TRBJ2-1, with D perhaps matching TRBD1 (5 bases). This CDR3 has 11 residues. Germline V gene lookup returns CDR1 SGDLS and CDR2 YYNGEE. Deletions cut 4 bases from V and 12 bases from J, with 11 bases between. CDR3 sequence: CASSKGHGQFF. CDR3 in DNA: TGTGCCAGCAGCAAGGGGCACGGGCAGTTCTTC.

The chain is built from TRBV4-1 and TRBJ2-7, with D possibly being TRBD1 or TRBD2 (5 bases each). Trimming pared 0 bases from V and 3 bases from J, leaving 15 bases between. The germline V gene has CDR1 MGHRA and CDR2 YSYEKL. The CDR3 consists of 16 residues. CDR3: CASSQDSGLGGYEQYF. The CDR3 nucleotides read TGCGCCAGCAGCCAAGATTCAGGTCTTGGGGGCTACGAGCAGTACTTC.

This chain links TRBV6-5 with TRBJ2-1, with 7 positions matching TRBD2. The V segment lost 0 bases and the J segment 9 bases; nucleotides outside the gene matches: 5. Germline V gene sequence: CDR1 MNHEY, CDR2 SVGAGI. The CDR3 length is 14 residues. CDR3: CASSYSREWPEQFF. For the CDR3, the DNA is TGTGCCAGCAGTTACTCGCGGGAGTGGCCTGAGCAGTTCTTC.

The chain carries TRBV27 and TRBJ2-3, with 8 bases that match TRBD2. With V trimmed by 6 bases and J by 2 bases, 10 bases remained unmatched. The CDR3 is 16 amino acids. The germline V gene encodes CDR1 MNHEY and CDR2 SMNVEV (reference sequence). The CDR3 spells CASSPSGGEYTDTQYF. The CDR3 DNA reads TGTGCCAGCAGCCCCTCGGGGGGGGAATACACAGATACGCAGTATTTT.

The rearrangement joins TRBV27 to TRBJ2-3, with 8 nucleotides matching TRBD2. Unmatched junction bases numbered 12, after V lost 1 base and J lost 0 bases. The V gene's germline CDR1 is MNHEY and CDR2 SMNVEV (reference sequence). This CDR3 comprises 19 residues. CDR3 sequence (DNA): TGTGCCAGCAGTTTATGGGCTAGCGGGTACACCCTTAGCACAGATACGCAGTATTTT. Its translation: CASSLWASGYTLSTDTQYF.

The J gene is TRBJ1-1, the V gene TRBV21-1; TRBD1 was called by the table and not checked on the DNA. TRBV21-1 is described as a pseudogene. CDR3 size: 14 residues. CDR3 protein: CASSKLQANTEAFF. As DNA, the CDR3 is TGTGCCAGCAGCAAATTACAGGCGAACACTGAAGCTTTCTTT.

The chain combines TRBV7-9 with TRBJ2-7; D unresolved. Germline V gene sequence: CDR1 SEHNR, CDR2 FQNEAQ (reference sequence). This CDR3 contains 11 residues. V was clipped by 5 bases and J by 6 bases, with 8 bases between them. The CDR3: CASSRPPEQYF. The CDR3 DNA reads TGTGCCAGCAGCAGACCTCCCGAGCAGTACTTC.

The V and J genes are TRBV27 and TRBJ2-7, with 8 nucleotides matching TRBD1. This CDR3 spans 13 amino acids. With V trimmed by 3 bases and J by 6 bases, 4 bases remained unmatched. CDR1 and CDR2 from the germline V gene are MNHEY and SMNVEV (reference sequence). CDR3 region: CASSFAGGTEQYF. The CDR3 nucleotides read TGTGCCAGCAGTTTTGCAGGGGGCACCGAGCAGTACTTC.

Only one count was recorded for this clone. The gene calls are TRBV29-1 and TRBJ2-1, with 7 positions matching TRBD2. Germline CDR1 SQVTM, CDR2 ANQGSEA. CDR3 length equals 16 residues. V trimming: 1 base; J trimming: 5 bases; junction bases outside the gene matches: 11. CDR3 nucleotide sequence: TGCAGCGTTGAAGTGACTAGCAGACTACAAAACAATGAGCAGTTCTTC. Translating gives CSVEVTSRLQNNEQFF.

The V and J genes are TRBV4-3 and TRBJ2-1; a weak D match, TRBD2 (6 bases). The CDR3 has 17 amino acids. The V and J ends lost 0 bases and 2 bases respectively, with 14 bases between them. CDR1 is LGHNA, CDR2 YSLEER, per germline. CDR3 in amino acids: CASSQDASRGAYNEQFF. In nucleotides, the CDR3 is TGCGCCAGCAGCCAAGACGCATCCCGCGGGGCCTACAATGAGCAGTTCTTC.

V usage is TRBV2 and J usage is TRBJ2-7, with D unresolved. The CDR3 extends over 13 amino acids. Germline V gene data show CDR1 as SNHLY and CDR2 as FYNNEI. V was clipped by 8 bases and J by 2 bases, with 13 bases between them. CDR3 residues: CASDPPAPYEQYF. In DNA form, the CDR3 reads TGTGCCAGCGACCCCCCAGCTCCCTACGAGCAGTACTTC.

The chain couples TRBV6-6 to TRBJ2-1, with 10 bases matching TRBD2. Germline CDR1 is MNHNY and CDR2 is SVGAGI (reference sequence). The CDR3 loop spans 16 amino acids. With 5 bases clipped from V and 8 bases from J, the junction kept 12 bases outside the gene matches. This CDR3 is CASSPNSGRYIDEQFF. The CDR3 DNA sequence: TGTGCCAGCAGTCCTAATAGCGGGAGGTACATCGATGAGCAGTTCTTC.

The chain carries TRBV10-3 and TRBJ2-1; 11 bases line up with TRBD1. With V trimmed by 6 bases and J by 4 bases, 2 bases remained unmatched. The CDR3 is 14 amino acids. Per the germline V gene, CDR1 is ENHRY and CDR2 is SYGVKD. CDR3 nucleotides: TGTGCCATCAGAGGACAGGGGGCTTACAATGAGCAGTTCTTC. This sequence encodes CAIRGQGAYNEQFF.

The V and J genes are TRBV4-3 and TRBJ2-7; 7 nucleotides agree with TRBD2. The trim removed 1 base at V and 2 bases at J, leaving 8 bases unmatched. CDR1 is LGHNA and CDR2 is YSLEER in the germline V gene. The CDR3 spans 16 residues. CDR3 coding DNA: TGCGCCAGCAGCCAAGTGTTGGGGGGGAGAGCCTACGAGCAGTACTTC. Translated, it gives CASSQVLGGRAYEQYF.

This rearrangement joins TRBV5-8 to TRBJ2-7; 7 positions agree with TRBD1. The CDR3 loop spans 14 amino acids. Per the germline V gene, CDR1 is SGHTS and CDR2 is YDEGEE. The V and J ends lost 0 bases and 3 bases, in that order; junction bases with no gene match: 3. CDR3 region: CASSLDGTVYEQYF. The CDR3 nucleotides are TGTGCCAGCAGCTTGGACGGGACAGTCTACGAGCAGTACTTC.

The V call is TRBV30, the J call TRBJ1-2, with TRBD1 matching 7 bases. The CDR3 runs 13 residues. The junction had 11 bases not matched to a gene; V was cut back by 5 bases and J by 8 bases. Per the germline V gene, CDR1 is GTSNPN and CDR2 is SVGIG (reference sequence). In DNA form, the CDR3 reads TGTGCCTGGGGGCGACAGGGATTTAGGGGCTACACCTTC. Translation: CAWGRQGFRGYTF.

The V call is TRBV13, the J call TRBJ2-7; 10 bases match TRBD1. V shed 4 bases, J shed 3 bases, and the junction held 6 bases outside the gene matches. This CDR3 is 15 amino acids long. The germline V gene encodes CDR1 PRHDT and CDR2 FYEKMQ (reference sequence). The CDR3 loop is CASSSGDRGYYEQYF. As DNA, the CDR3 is TGTGCCAGCAGCTCGGGGGACAGGGGATACTACGAGCAGTACTTC.

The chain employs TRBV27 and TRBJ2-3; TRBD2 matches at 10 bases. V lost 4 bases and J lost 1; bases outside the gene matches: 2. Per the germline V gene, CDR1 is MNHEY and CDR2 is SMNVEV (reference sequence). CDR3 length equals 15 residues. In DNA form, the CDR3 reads TGTGCCAGCAGTTACGGGACTAGCGGCACAGATACGCAGTATTTT. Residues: CASSYGTSGTDTQYF.

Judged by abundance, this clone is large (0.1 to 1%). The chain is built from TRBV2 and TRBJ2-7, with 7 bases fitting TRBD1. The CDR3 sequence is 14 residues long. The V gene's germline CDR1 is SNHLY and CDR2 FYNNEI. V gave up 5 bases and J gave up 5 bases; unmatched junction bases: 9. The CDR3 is CASSSDRDGHEQYF. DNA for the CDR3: TGTGCCAGCAGTTCAGACAGGGACGGTCACGAGCAGTACTTC.

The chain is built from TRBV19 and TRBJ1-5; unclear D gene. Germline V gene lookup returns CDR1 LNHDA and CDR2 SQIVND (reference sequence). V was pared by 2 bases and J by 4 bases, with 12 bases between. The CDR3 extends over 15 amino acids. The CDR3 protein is CASSIPRVFNQPQHF. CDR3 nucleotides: TGTGCCAGTAGTATACCACGCGTTTTTAATCAGCCCCAGCATTTT. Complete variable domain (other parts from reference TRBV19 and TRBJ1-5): DGGITQSPKYLFRKEGQNVTLSCEQNLNHDAMYWYRQDPGQGLRLIYYSQIVNDFQKGDIAEGYSVSREKKESFPLTVTSAQKNPTAFYLCASSIPRVFNQPQHFGDGTRLSIL.

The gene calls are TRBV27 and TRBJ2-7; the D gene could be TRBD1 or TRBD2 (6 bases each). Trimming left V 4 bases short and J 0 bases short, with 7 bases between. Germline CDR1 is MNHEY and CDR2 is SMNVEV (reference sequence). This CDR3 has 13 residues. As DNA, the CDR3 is TGTGCCAGCAGTTGGGGGGCCTCCTACGAGCAGTACTTC. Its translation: CASSWGASYEQYF.

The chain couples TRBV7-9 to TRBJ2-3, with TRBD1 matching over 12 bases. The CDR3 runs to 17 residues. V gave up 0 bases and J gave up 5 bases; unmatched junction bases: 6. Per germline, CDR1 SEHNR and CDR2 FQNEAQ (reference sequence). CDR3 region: CASSLAGDRGQVDTQYF. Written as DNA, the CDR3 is TGTGCCAGCAGCTTAGCTGGGGACAGGGGGCAAGTAGATACGCAGTATTTT. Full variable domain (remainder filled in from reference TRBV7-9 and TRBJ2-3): DTGVSQNPRHKITKRGQNVTFRCDPISEHNRLYWYRQTLGQGPEFLTYFQNEAQLEKSRLLSDRFSAERPKGSFSTLEIQRTEQGDSAMYLCASSLAGDRGQVDTQYFGPGTRLTVL.

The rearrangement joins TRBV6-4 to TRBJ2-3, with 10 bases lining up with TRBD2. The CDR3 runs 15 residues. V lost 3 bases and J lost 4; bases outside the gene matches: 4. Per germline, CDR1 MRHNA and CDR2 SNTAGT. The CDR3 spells CASSDKAGGADTQYF. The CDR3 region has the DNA TGTGCCAGCAGTGATAAAGCGGGAGGGGCAGATACGCAGTATTTT.

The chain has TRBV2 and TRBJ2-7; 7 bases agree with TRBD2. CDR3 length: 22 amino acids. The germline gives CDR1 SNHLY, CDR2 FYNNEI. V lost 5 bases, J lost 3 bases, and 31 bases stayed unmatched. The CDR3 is CASSRPIAWGEGPHVSLYEQYF. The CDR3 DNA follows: TGTGCCAGCAGTAGACCGATAGCCTGGGGGGAGGGCCCCCATGTCTCTCTCTACGAGCAGTACTTC. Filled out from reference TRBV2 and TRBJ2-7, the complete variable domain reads EPEVTQTPSHQVTQMGQEVILRCVPISNHLYFYWYRQILGQKVEFLVSFYNNEISEKSEIFDDQFSVERPDGSNFTLKIRSTKLEDSAMYFCASSRPIAWGEGPHVSLYEQYFGPGTRLTVT.

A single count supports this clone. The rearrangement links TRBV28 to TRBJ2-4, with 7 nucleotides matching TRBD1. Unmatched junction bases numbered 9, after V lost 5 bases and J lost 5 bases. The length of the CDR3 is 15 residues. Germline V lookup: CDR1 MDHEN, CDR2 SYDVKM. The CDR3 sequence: CASSAPTGVENIQYF. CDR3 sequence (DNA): TGTGCCAGCAGTGCCCCTACAGGGGTCGAAAACATTCAGTACTTC.